The sequence of this T cell receptor beta chain was determined in a study of cytomegalovirus exposure and HLA in healthy donors. Study as a whole: A prior analysis found 100 million to 140 million unique TCR beta sequences from 170 million or so T cells.

Whole-study findings and limits: Looking again later, the authors saw that most CMV-associated TCR beta chains seemed HLA-restricted. Several V segments, TRBV6-2 and TRBV6-3 among them, could not be told apart and were dropped. Later work associated more than 15,000 TCR beta sequences with HLA alleles at 0.05 false discovery rate.

The study ran its PCR with 60 Vbeta and 13 Jbeta primers. Generated by immunoSEQ multiplex PCR, the TCRdb table keeps only in-frame clones and is missing some. This table has roughly 230,000 clones, 92% appearing once. This CDR3 region has 13 residues. J lost 1 base, V lost 5 bases, and 2 bases had no gene match. CDR1 and CDR2 (germline): SGHTA, FQGTGA. On this clone: Antigen specificity is unknown.

This sequence was found in a girl under 10 years old in good health and CMV-seronegative. The V call is TRBV7-3, the J call TRBJ2-7, with 7 positions matching TRBD2. Sequenced material: PBMCs. CDR3 amino acids: CASSAGGSYEQYF. The CDR3 region has the DNA TGTGCCAGCAGCGCCGGGGGGTCCTACGAGCAGTACTTC.